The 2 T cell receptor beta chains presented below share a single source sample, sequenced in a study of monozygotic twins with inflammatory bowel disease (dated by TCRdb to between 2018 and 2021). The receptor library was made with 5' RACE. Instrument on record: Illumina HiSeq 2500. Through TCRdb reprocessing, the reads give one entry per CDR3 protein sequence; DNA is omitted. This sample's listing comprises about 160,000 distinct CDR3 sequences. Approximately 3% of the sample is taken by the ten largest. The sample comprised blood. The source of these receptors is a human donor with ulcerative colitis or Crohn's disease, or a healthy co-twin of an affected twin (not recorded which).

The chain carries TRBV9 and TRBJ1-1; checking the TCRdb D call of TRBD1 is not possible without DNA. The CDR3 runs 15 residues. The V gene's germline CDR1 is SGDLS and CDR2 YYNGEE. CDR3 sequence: CASSVIGTSNTEAFF.

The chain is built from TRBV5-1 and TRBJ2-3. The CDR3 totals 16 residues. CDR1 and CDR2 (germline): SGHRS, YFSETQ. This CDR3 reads CASSLNRVQHTDTQYF.